Given below is one TCR beta chain in context. Its antigen is still unknown. This table comes from immunoSEQ multiplex PCR, and its TCRdb copy is limited to in-frame clones, with some not included. There are approximately 7,400 clones in the sample; around 82% occur only once, and 45% lies in the top ten. This record belongs to a study of PD-1 blockade in classical Hodgkin lymphoma. Regarding the study as a whole: Lower baseline TCR diversity marked trial partial responders and progressors. TCR diversity rose significantly by C4D1 in CD4+ but not CD8+ cells.

The time point is: cycle 4 day 1 (C4D1), after less than 7 weeks of nivolumab. Each patient's relapse followed autologous stem cell transplantation, and brentuximab vedotin exposure varied. Complete response, partial response or progressive disease was recorded as best response. Trimming removed 0 bases from V and 5 bases from J, with 11 bases in between. Germline assignment: CDR1 LGHNA and CDR2 YSLEER. The CDR3 has 15 amino acids. The input for sequencing was peripheral blood mononuclear cells (PBMCs), taken before the fourth cycle of nivolumab. The rearrangement links TRBV4-3 to TRBJ2-1; D is undetermined. The source is a human donor with classical Hodgkin lymphoma. CDR3 nucleotide sequence: TGCGCCAGCAGCCAAGATGGGGATTCGCACAATGAGCAGTTCTTC. Protein: CASSQDGDSHNEQFF.